This T cell receptor beta chain was obtained from a study of T-cell memory formation after mild COVID-19. Study-wide background: The TCR clusters were mostly specific to one donor. General study results and limits: Some clones that responded were present in memory (sampled pre-infection), which suggests cross-reactive memory joined. There was a balanced CD4/CD8 profile in clones contracting day 15 to 85, and later expanders leaned CD4+.

The CDR3 extends over 15 amino acids. The V segment lost 10 bases and the J segment 0 bases; nucleotides outside the gene matches: 8. The germline CDR1 and CDR2 sequences are SEHNR and FQNEAQ (reference sequence). From 5'RACE with constant-segment primers came TCR alpha and TCR beta cDNA libraries that carried sample barcodes and UMIs. TCRdb processed the 5' RACE reads anew with MiXCR; each CDR3 protein has one entry. Altogether 250,000 to 400,000 distinct CDR3 sequences are present, 14% being singletons, with the ten largest covering roughly a fifth. About this clonotype itself: What it recognizes is unknown.

The rearrangement uses TRBV7-9 and TRBJ1-1, with 10 bases that match TRBD1. Sequencing was done on a sample of PBMCs or a T cell subset sorted from them (not recorded which). The sequence was collected from a man aged 18 to 35 who had mild COVID-19 (a few samples of this study predate the infection). Cell type and time point are not known. CDR3 DNA: TGTGCCATCCCCCGGACAGGGGGGGTGAACACTGAAGCTTTCTTT. It specifies CAIPRTGGVNTEAFF.